Sample share makes the clone carrying this T cell receptor (beta chain) medium-sized. These data are taken from a study of T cells after posttransplantation cyclophosphamide. The data were produced by immunoSEQ multiplex PCR, yet TCRdb's version contains in-frame clones alone and is incomplete. This sample comprises several thousand clones, none seen once only. Treatment was busulfan-fludarabine conditioning, a marrow graft, and cyclophosphamide on days +3 and +4. The CDR3 runs 18 residues. Germline V gene data show CDR1 as LGHNA and CDR2 as YSLEER. V was shortened by 0 bases and J by 0 bases, with 15 bases between the two germline ends.

The sequencing used PBMCs, collected after allogeneic stem cell transplant with posttransplant cyclophosphamide. V and J are TRBV4-3 and TRBJ2-1; perhaps TRBD1 as D (5 bases). This receptor was taken from a female patient aged 50-59 years who received an allogeneic stem cell transplant from an unrelated donor, was CMV-positive, and had acute GVHD only. A share of the T cells may be of graft donor origin. CDR3 coding DNA: TGCGCCAGCAGCCAAGACCCCTCGACAGAAAGCTCCTACAATGAGCAGTTCTTC. Amino acids: CASSQDPSTESSYNEQFF.